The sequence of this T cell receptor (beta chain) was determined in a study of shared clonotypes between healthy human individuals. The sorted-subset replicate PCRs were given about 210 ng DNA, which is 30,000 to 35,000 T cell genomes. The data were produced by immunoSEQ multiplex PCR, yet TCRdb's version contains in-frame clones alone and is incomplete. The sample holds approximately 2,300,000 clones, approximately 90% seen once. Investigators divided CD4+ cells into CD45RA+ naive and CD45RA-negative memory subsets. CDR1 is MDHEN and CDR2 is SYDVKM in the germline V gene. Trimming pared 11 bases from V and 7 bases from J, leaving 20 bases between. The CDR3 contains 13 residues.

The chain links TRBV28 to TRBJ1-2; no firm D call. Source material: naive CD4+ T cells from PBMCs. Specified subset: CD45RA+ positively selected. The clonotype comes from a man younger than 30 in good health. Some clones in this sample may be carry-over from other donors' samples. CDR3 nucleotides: TGTGCCTTAGGCAGAGTGCATTTTGGTGGCTACACCTTC. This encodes CALGRVHFGGYTF.